These 20 T cell receptor beta chains came from one sample sequenced in a study of blood T cell repertoires in COVID-19. Sequencing was performed with immunoSEQ multiplex PCR; in TCRdb, only in-frame clones are kept and a portion is missing. The table includes over 150,000 clones, approximately 79% detected once. Source material: PBMCs or T cells enriched from blood (not recorded which). These receptors were obtained from a woman between 70 and 85 years old in a cohort exposed to, infected with or recovered from COVID-19 (not recorded which).

CDR3 coding DNA: TGTGCCAGCAGCCGACTACAGGGCACCATGAACACTGAAGCTTTCTTT. It encodes CASSRLQGTMNTEAFF. This chain connects TRBV28 to TRBJ1-1; the D gene is possibly TRBD1 (6 bases). V lost 6 bases to trimming and J lost 0 bases, with 17 bases between them. CDR3 length: 16 residues. The germline CDR1 and CDR2 sequences are MDHEN and SYDVKM.

V and J are TRBV3-1 (or the pseudogene TRBV3-2) and TRBJ2-7, with a possible D match to TRBD2 (5 bases). This CDR3 contains 15 residues. The germline V gene encodes CDR1 LGHDT and CDR2 YNNKEL (reference sequence). Trimming left V 4 bases short and J 7 bases short, with 20 bases between. The CDR3 DNA reads as TGTGCCAGCAGCCGCAACGGGCTAGCTTCGGGGGAGCAGTACTTC. Amino acid sequence: CASSRNGLASGEQYF.

This clone was seen a handful of times. This CDR3 is CSVGTGGLDSNQPQHF. In nucleotides, the CDR3 is TGCAGCGTGGGGACAGGGGGCCTGGATAGCAATCAGCCCCAGCATTTT. V usage is TRBV29-1 and J usage is TRBJ1-5; TRBD1 matches 12 bases. The CDR3 totals 16 residues. Per germline, CDR1 SQVTM and CDR2 ANQGSEA. With 6 bases clipped from V and 0 bases from J, the junction kept 6 bases outside the gene matches.

The CDR3 loop reads CASSFIREDGYTF. The DNA for the CDR3 is TGTGCCAGCAGTTTCATCAGGGAGGATGGCTACACCTTC. The chain combines TRBV6-6 with TRBJ1-2; TRBD1 might be the D (5 bases). V lost 4 bases to trimming and J lost 6 bases, with 12 bases between them. The CDR3 is 13 amino acids. Germline values: CDR1 MNHNY, CDR2 SVGAGI (reference sequence).

The chain combines TRBV7-8 with TRBJ2-2; 8 positions match TRBD2. Trimming cost V 1 base and J 5 bases; bases outside gene matches: 9. Looked up from germline, CDR1 is SGHVS and CDR2 is FQNEAQ. The CDR3 extends over 17 amino acids. The CDR3 loop reads CASSLVGAGVGTGELFF. The DNA for the CDR3 is TGTGCCAGCAGCTTAGTCGGAGCGGGAGTGGGGACCGGGGAGCTGTTTTTT.

The V gene is TRBV29-1, the J gene TRBJ1-5; TRBD1 matches at 7 bases. Germline V gene lookup returns CDR1 SQVTM and CDR2 ANQGSEA. CDR3 length equals 13 residues. V lost 4 bases and J lost 5; bases outside the gene matches: 5. The CDR3 DNA sequence: TGCAGCGTTGGGCCTGGACAGGATCAGCCCCAGCATTTT. Amino acid sequence: CSVGPGQDQPQHF.

The table lists this clone with a count of one. The gene calls are TRBV24-1 and TRBJ2-1; maybe TRBD2 (5 bases). Germline V CDR1 and CDR2: KGHDR, SFDVKD. The V gene lost 4 bases and the J gene lost 6 bases, with 12 bases spanning the gap. The CDR3 covers 14 residues. CDR3: CATSDQGRGNEQFF. Written as DNA, the CDR3 is TGTGCCACCAGTGACCAAGGACGGGGCAATGAGCAGTTCTTC.

V and J are TRBV4-1 and TRBJ2-7, with 7 nucleotides matching TRBD1. The CDR3 is made up of 18 amino acids. The junction had 15 bases not matched to a gene; V was cut back by 1 base and J by 3 bases. Germline CDR1 is MGHRA and CDR2 is YSYEKL. The CDR3 nucleotides read TGCGCCAGCAGCCAAGGAATCTCGACCGGGACAGCCTACTACGAGCAGTACTTC. Its protein product is CASSQGISTGTAYYEQYF.

The chain carries TRBV7-8 and TRBJ2-2, with a weak D call TRBD2 (6 bases). The CDR3 runs to 17 residues. V was clipped by 3 bases and J by 1 base, with 15 bases between them. Looked up from germline, CDR1 is SGHVS and CDR2 is FQNEAQ. The CDR3 DNA reads TGTGCCAGCAGCTTCGCCGGAGGCGGGATGAACACCGGGGAGCTGTTTTTT. This encodes CASSFAGGGMNTGELFF.

The chain employs TRBV28 and TRBJ2-2; 7 bases align to TRBD1. The V gene end was trimmed by 7 bases and the J gene end by 6 bases; junction bases not matched to a gene: 11. The CDR3 extends over 15 amino acids. Per germline, CDR1 MDHEN and CDR2 SYDVKM. CDR3 DNA: TGTGCCAGCACCACGGGACAGCTCAACGCCGGGGAGCTGTTTTTT. This translates into CASTTGQLNAGELFF. The full variable domain, its missing parts supplied by reference TRBV28 and TRBJ2-2, is DVKVTQSSRYLVKRTGEKVFLECVQDMDHENMFWYRQDPGLGLRLIYFSYDVKMKEKGDIPEGYSVSREKKERFSLILESASTNQTSMYLCASTTGQLNAGELFFGEGSRLTVL.

V is TRBV6-2 or TRBV6-3 and J is TRBJ2-5, with D tentatively TRBD2 (6 bases). Germline values: CDR1 MNHEY, CDR2 SVGEGT. The CDR3 has 16 amino acids. Trimming pared 4 bases from V and 4 bases from J, leaving 19 bases between. CDR3 nucleotide sequence: TGTGCCAGCAGTTCCCTACTGGAGGGGAATTCAGAGACCCAGTACTTC. It encodes CASSSLLEGNSETQYF.

The sample holds a few counts of this clone. The chain combines TRBV19 with TRBJ2-7, with D tentatively TRBD2 (5 bases). This CDR3 has 13 amino acids. Germline assignment: CDR1 LNHDA and CDR2 SQIVND (reference sequence). V was pared by 2 bases and J by 5 bases, with 10 bases between. The CDR3 DNA reads TGTGCCAGTAGTATACTAGAGGGTAACGAGCAGTACTTC. Protein sequence: CASSILEGNEQYF.

This sequence joins TRBV28 and TRBJ1-1; 7 bases are a match to TRBD1. This CDR3 has 15 residues. The V segment lost 7 bases and the J segment 6 bases; nucleotides outside the gene matches: 14. Per germline, CDR1 MDHEN and CDR2 SYDVKM. The CDR3 region is CASNPAGQGDPEAFF. CDR3 bases: TGTGCCAGCAATCCCGCGGGGCAGGGGGACCCTGAAGCTTTCTTT.

The CDR3 region is CASSPRSAGVGRETQYF. DNA of the CDR3: TGTGCCAGCTCACCACGGTCGGCCGGGGTTGGCCGAGAGACCCAGTACTTC. V and J are TRBV18 and TRBJ2-5, with D tentatively TRBD2 (5 bases). This CDR3 spans 17 amino acids. Trimming pared 1 base from V and 4 bases from J, leaving 19 bases between. CDR1 and CDR2 (germline): KGHSH, LQKENI.

The chain joins TRBV6-2 or TRBV6-3 to TRBJ2-6; 8 nucleotides match TRBD1. Trimming cost V 0 bases and J 2 bases; bases outside gene matches: 6. The CDR3 has 18 amino acids. CDR1 is MNHEY and CDR2 is SVGEGT in the germline V gene. Written as DNA, the CDR3 is TGTGCCAGCAGTTACTCGAGGCAGGGGGCGGCTGGGGCCAACGTCCTGACTTTC. Its protein product is CASSYSRQGAAGANVLTF.

The chain couples TRBV5-1 to TRBJ2-7; 7 bases align to TRBD2. V was clipped by 4 bases and J by 3 bases; unmatched bases: 7. CDR1 is SGHRS, CDR2 YFSETQ, per germline. The CDR3 is 14 residues long. CDR3 DNA sequence: TGCGCCAGCAGCACGGGGACTACTGGCTACGAGCAGTACTTC. Its translation is CASSTGTTGYEQYF. Using reference TRBV5-1 and TRBJ2-7 for the parts outside the CDR3, the full variable domain is KAGVTQTPRYLIKTRGQQVTLSCSPISGHRSVSWYQQTPGQGLQFLFEYFSETQRNKGNFPGRFSGRQFSNSRSEMNVSTLELGDSALYLCASSTGTTGYEQYFGPGTRLTVT.

The rearrangement links TRBV18 to TRBJ2-5; TRBD1 is a possible D gene (6 bases). Trimming stripped 3 bases from V and 5 bases from J, with 10 bases between. CDR1 and CDR2 (germline): KGHSH, LQKENI. The CDR3 totals 13 residues. The CDR3 DNA reads as TGTGCCAGCTCACCGGGACACCGGGAGACCCAGTACTTC. This encodes CASSPGHRETQYF. Full variable domain (rest looked up from reference TRBV18 and TRBJ2-5): NAGVMQNPRHLVRRRGQEARLRCSPMKGHSHVYWYRQLPEEGLKFMVYLQKENIIDESGMPKERFSAEFPKEGPSILRIQQVVRGDSAAYFCASSPGHRETQYFGPGTRLLVL.

This clone was detected a few times. The chain uses TRBV7-9 and TRBJ2-7, with D maybe TRBD1 (5 bases). The CDR3 covers 14 residues. Germline lookup yields CDR1 SEHNR and CDR2 FQNEAQ (reference sequence). V was pared by 5 bases and J by 2 bases, with 13 bases between. The CDR3 loop is CASSPRTQPYEQYF. CDR3 nucleotide sequence: TGTGCCAGCAGCCCCCGGACACAACCCTACGAGCAGTACTTC.

This chain joins TRBV12-5 and TRBJ2-3; the match to TRBD1 covers 9 bases. CDR1 is LGHNT, CDR2 FRNRAP, per germline. V shed 7 bases and J 3 bases; nucleotides not matched to a gene: 2. CDR3 length equals 13 residues. The CDR3 region has the DNA TGTGCTAGTGAAGGGACAGGGACAGATACGCAGTATTTT. Amino acid sequence: CASEGTGTDTQYF.

This chain joins TRBV11-1 and TRBJ2-7; D remains unclear. The V end was cut by 0 bases, the J end by 4 bases, with 7 bases between. CDR1 is SGHAT, CDR2 FQDESV, per germline (reference sequence). The CDR3 sequence is 13 residues long. The CDR3 coding sequence is TGTGCCAGCAGCTTAGCTCGCGAGTACGAGCAGTACTTC. Residues: CASSLAREYEQYF.